This T cell receptor (beta chain) was observed in a study of blood T cell repertoires in COVID-19. This clone was picked up one time. Original data processing: Reference gene primers were amplified, and this amplification served to estimate nucleated cell counts. Assay: immunoSEQ multiplex PCR; the TCRdb copy retains only in-frame clones and omits some. That table supplies the V and J calls and clone size; D and trimming were determined from the DNA. The data hold roughly 100,000 clones, with around 86% observed a single time. The germline V and J ends were trimmed by 5 bases and 3 bases, with 9 bases remaining between them. Germline CDR1 and CDR2: SGHNT and YENEEA. This CDR3 comprises 13 residues.

Sequencing was carried out using peripheral blood. The TCR originated in a middle-aged man with acute or convalescent COVID-19. The chain has TRBV11-3 and TRBJ2-3; D not resolved. The CDR3 DNA is TGTGCCAGCAGCCTTTCTATGACAGATACGCAGTATTTT. It encodes CASSLSMTDTQYF.